One sample yielded the 9 T cell receptor beta chains listed below, sequenced in a study of identical twins. TCRdb independently ran MiXCR on the 5' RACE reads; one entry per CDR3 protein. Among approximately 670,000 distinct CDR3 sequences listed, 6% to 6.5% were seen once. The sample was naive T cells sorted from blood. These receptors were taken from a man younger than 30 in good health.

This clonotype has ten or more counts. The chain joins TRBV4-3 to TRBJ2-1; D ambiguous. Germline assignment: CDR1 LGHNA and CDR2 YSLEER. The CDR3 has 15 residues. Trimming left V 0 bases short and J 5 bases short, with 11 bases between. CDR3 DNA sequence: TGCGCCAGCAGCCAAGATGAGAGGAGACACAATGAGCAGTTCTTC. Protein product: CASSQDERRHNEQFF.

The chain combines TRBV9 with TRBJ1-5, with 7 bases aligning to TRBD1. This CDR3 contains 16 residues. The V gene end was trimmed by 3 bases and the J gene end by 4 bases; junction bases not matched to a gene: 10. Per germline, CDR1 SGDLS and CDR2 YYNGEE. CDR3 protein: CASSEGAGGRNQPQHF. In DNA form, the CDR3 reads TGTGCCAGCAGCGAGGGGGCGGGGGGCCGTAATCAGCCCCAGCATTTT.

This clonotype was picked up a small number of times. The rearrangement joins TRBV7-2 to TRBJ2-7; D may be TRBD2 (5 bases). The V gene lost 6 bases and the J gene lost 0 bases, with 15 bases spanning the gap. Germline V gives CDR1 SGHTA, CDR2 FQGNSA. There are 15 residues in the CDR3. CDR3 in amino acids: CASRLTLRGSYEQYF. CDR3 nucleotide sequence: TGTGCCAGCAGACTTACTCTCCGGGGCTCCTACGAGCAGTACTTC.

This clonotype was seen a handful of times. This sequence joins TRBV28 and TRBJ2-3; D is perhaps TRBD2 (6 bases). V shed 6 bases and J shed 0 bases, with 16 bases lying between them. CDR3 length: 16 residues. CDR1 and CDR2 from the germline V gene are MDHEN and SYDVKM. CDR3 protein: CASSIGLTLSTDTQYF. Here the CDR3 DNA reads TGTGCCAGCAGCATTGGACTAACCCTTAGCACAGATACGCAGTATTTT.

This clonotype occurred a few times. J is TRBJ2-2 and V is TRBV2; D possibly matches TRBD1 or TRBD2 (6 bases each). Trimming took 1 base from V and 4 from J, leaving 7 bases between them. CDR1 is SNHLY and CDR2 is FYNNEI in the germline V gene. The CDR3 is 14 amino acids. The CDR3 nucleotides are TGTGCCAGCAGTGAAGAGGGGGGCACCGGGGAGCTGTTTTTT. Translation: CASSEEGGTGELFF.

V usage is TRBV29-1 and J usage is TRBJ2-7; 11 bases fit TRBD1. The CDR3 is made up of 14 amino acids. Losses at the gene ends were 6 bases for V and 7 bases for J; bases not matched to a gene: 11. Germline CDR1 SQVTM, CDR2 ANQGSEA. The CDR3 sequence: CSVNGQGAVFEQYV. DNA of the CDR3: TGCAGCGTCAATGGACAGGGGGCAGTGTTTGAGCAGTACGTC.

This clonotype was seen at least ten times. J is TRBJ1-1 and V is TRBV7-2, with D unresolved. The CDR3 has 13 amino acids. V was trimmed by 3 bases and J by 3 bases, leaving 8 bases between them. From germline, CDR1 is SGHTA and CDR2 FQGNSA. DNA of the CDR3: TGTGCCAGCAGCTTTTTGGCTTACACTGAAGCTTTCTTT. Amino acids: CASSFLAYTEAFF. Full variable domain (missing parts from reference TRBV7-2 and TRBJ1-1): GAGVSQSPSNKVTEKGKDVELRCDPISGHTALYWYRQSLGQGLEFLIYFQGNSAPDKSGLPSDRFSAERTGGSVSTLTIQRTQQEDSAVYLCASSFLAYTEAFFGQGTRLTVV.

This clonotype was seen a few times. The chain couples TRBV6-5 to TRBJ2-2; D perhaps matches TRBD2 (5 bases). Germline V CDR1 and CDR2: MNHEY, SVGAGI. The CDR3 spans 12 residues. V lost 5 bases and J 6 bases, leaving 7 bases between the germline ends. The DNA for the CDR3 is TGTGCCAGCAGTGGAGGCTCCGGGGAGCTGTTTTTT. Translating gives CASSGGSGELFF.

This clonotype was seen a handful of times. The rearrangement joins TRBV6-1 to TRBJ1-5; D remains ambiguous. The CDR3 sequence is 15 residues long. Germline CDR1 reads MNHNS; CDR2 reads SASEGT. The V gene lost 6 bases and the J gene lost 6 bases, with 18 bases spanning the gap. DNA for the CDR3: TGTGCCAGCAGAGATGTTTCGGGAGGAAGTCAGCCCCAGCATTTT. Protein: CASRDVSGGSQPQHF.